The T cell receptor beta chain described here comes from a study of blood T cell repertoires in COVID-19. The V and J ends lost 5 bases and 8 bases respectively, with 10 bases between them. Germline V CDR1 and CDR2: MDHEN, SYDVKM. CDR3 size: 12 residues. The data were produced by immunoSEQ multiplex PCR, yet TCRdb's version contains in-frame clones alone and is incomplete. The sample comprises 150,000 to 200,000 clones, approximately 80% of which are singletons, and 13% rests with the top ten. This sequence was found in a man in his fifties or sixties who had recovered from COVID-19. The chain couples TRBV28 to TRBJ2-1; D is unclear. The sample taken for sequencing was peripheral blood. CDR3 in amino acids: CASSAGNHEQFF. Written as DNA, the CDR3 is TGTGCCAGCAGTGCAGGTAACCATGAGCAGTTCTTC.